These T cell receptor beta chains were read from a single sample in a study of T-cell memory formation after mild COVID-19. One entry per CDR3 protein results from TCRdb running MiXCR on the 5' RACE reads. The table shows hundreds of thousands of distinct CDR3 sequences, with 28% occurring only once. Material: PBMCs or a T cell subset sorted from them (not recorded which). Receptor source: an adult woman who had mild COVID-19 (a few samples of this study predate the infection). Cell type and time point are not known. CDR3s include the opening cysteine and the closing phenylalanine or tryptophan. The D gene is left open where the match is weak. A clone size is listed for some rows: how often the clone was seen (once, few, many), or a class if it is expanded.

j_gene,abundance,v_gene,d_gene,CDR3nt,CDR3aa
TRBJ1-2,NA,TRBV6-5,TRBD1,TGTGCCAGCAGTCTCGACAGGGTTGGCTACACCTTC,CASSLDRVGYTF
TRBJ2-1,few,TRBV5-1,TRBD1,TGCGCCAGCAGCTCTTCGACAGGGTCCGAAAGCTACAATGAGCAGTTCTTC,CASSSSTGSESYNEQFF
TRBJ2-1,NA,TRBV4-3,NA,TGCGCCAGCAGCCAAGAGGGTTACAATGAGCAGTTCTTC,CASSQEGYNEQFF
TRBJ2-7,NA,TRBV2,NA,TGTGCCAGCAGTCACGGGGGCTCGTACGAGCAGTACTTC,CASSHGGSYEQYF
TRBJ1-2,NA,TRBV7-6,TRBD1,TGTGCCAGCAGCTCAGGGGGACAGTTGAGCTACACCTTC,CASSSGGQLSYTF
TRBJ1-4,few,TRBV5-4,NA,TGTGCCAGCAGCCGCCTTGAGGAAAAACTGTTTTTT,CASSRLEEKLFF
TRBJ2-3,NA,TRBV6-2/TRBV6-3,NA,TGTGCCAGCAGTTACGCCCAGGGAGTCACAGATACGCAGTATTTT,CASSYAQGVTDTQYF
TRBJ1-2,NA,TRBV4-3,NA,TGCGCCAGCAGCCAAGATCCCAGGACAGCAGCTAACTATGGCTACACCTTC,CASSQDPRTAANYGYTF
TRBJ1-5,NA,TRBV7-3,TRBD1,TGTGCCAGCAGCCAACCGACAGGGGATCAGCCCCAGCATTTT,CASSQPTGDQPQHF
TRBJ1-1,few,TRBV12-3/TRBV12-4,TRBD1,TGTGCCAGCAGGCCTACCGGAACAGGGGGCACTGAAGCTTTCTTT,CASRPTGTGGTEAFF
TRBJ2-7,few,TRBV29-1,NA,TGCAGCGTTGAAGAAGGCGGCAGGGTCCACGAGCAGTACTTC,CSVEEGGRVHEQYF
TRBJ2-7,NA,TRBV7-6,NA,TGTGCCAGCAGCTTACGGGACACTTCCTACGAGCAGTACTTC,CASSLRDTSYEQYF
TRBJ2-1,NA,TRBV6-2/TRBV6-3,NA,TGTGCCAGCAGGGGTAACTCCTACAATGAGCAGTTCTTC,CASRGNSYNEQFF
TRBJ2-1,few,TRBV24-1,TRBD2,TGTGCCACCAGTGACCGTGAGACTAGCGGGGTTTACAATGAGCAGTTCTTC,CATSDRETSGVYNEQFF
TRBJ2-7,few,TRBV6-5,TRBD1,TGTGCCAGCAGTTACGGCATTGGGACAGGCTACGAGCAGTACTTC,CASSYGIGTGYEQYF
TRBJ2-3,NA,TRBV9,TRBD1,TGTGCCAGCACCGGACAGGGGCACATCACAGATACGCAGTATTTT,CASTGQGHITDTQYF
TRBJ1-2,NA,TRBV12-3/TRBV12-4,NA,TGTGCCAGCAGCCGGGGAGTAATCTATGGCTACACCTTC,CASSRGVIYGYTF
TRBJ2-3,NA,TRBV9,TRBD2,TGTGCCAGCAAGCGGGAAGTAACAGATACGCAGTATTTT,CASKREVTDTQYF
TRBJ2-1,NA,TRBV4-3,NA,TGCGCCAGCAGCCAAACGGGGGCATACAATGAGCAGTTCTTC,CASSQTGAYNEQFF
TRBJ2-1,few,TRBV6-5,NA,TGTGCCAGCAGTTTCGGGGGCCTGGAGCAGTTCTTC,CASSFGGLEQFF
TRBJ2-7,many,TRBV11-2,NA,TGTGCCAGCAGCTTAGATTTGTCCAGGGACCAGTACTTC,CASSLDLSRDQYF
TRBJ2-7,NA,TRBV7-6,TRBD1,TGTGCCAGCAGCCACAGACAGGGATATTCCTACGAGCAGTACTTC,CASSHRQGYSYEQYF
TRBJ2-3,NA,TRBV4-1,NA,TGCGCCAGCAGCCGGAAAGGGGGCGGGGGTCGGACAGATACGCAGTATTTT,CASSRKGGGGRTDTQYF
TRBJ1-2,NA,TRBV6-2/TRBV6-3,NA,TGTGCCAGCAGCCAGGGTCGTGGCTACACCTTC,CASSQGRGYTF
TRBJ2-2,NA,TRBV29-1,NA,TGCAGCCTTCCCGACGGGGAGCTGTTTTTT,CSLPDGELFF
TRBJ2-2,NA,TRBV18,NA,TGTGCCAGCTCACCACCGAGTACCGGGGAGCTGTTTTTT,CASSPPSTGELFF